This T cell receptor (beta chain) comes out of a study of cytomegalovirus exposure and HLA in healthy donors. General study findings and limits: Generally TCR sequences proved uncommon, though certain public TCRs appeared in numerous donors. A later analysis found TCR association rates differed by HLA locus, highest for DRB1 and lowest for HLA-C.

Germline CDR1 reads SNHLY; CDR2 reads FYNNEI. The V end lost 5 bases, the J end lost 2 bases, and 18 bases lay between the germline ends. The CDR3 extends over 16 amino acids. In the PCR, 60 Vbeta and 13 Jbeta primers were used. Measured with immunoSEQ multiplex PCR; TCRdb has only the in-frame clones, and not every one. The sample includes fewer than 350,000 clones, approximately 90% of them seen just once. Comments on this clone: The target antigen is unknown.

The genes are TRBV2 and TRBJ2-5; tentative D call: TRBD2 (6 bases). The sample comprised PBMCs. This TCR was recovered from a woman under 30 in good health and CMV-seronegative. CDR3 sequence: CASSWTPREQQETQYF. CDR3 nucleotide sequence: TGTGCCAGCAGTTGGACTCCACGGGAGCAACAAGAGACCCAGTACTTC.